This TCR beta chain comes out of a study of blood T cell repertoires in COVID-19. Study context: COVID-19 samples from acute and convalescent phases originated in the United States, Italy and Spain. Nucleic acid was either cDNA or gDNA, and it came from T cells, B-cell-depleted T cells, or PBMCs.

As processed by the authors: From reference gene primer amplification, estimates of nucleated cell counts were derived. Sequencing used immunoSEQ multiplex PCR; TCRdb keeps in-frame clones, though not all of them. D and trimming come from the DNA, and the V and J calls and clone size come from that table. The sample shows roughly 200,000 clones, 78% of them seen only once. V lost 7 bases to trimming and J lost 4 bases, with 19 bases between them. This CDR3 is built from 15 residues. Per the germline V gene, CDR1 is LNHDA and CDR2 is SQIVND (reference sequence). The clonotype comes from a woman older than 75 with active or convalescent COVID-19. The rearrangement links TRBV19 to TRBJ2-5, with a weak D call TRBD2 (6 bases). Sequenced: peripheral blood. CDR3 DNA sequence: TGTGCCAGTACCGCGACTAGGCAACTTCGAGAGACCCAGTACTTC. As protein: CASTATRQLRETQYF.